Shown below are 8 T cell receptor beta chains from a single sample sequenced in a study of prognosis after radiotherapy for stage I lung cancer. Genomic DNA provided the template from which TCR beta CDR3 was amplified by two-round multiplex PCR. Round-one PCR had primers specific to each TRBV and TRBJ gene. From the multiplex PCR reads, TCRdb called clonotypes with MiXCR, one entry per CDR3 protein. The sample holds about 14,000 distinct CDR3 sequences, approximately 30% seen once. Sample: PBMCs, taken before or after stereotactic body radiation therapy (not recorded which). The source of these receptors is a donor of 50 years or more with non-small cell lung cancer.

This clonotype has ten or more counts. This chain links TRBV18 with TRBJ2-1; D gene unclear. The germline V gene encodes CDR1 KGHSH and CDR2 LQKENI. V lost 4 bases and J 8 bases, leaving 9 bases between the germline ends. The CDR3 runs to 12 residues. The DNA of the CDR3 is TGTGCCAGCTCACGAGACATGGATGAGCAGTTCTTC. Translation gives CASSRDMDEQFF.

Points on this clonotype: The junction differs from germline at one of its ends, possibly a read error. J is TRBJ2-3 and V is TRBV27; D uncertain. CDR3 size: 14 residues. Per germline, CDR1 MNHEY and CDR2 SMNVEV (reference sequence). CDR3 residues: CASSLSTGLHTQYF. The CDR3 DNA reads as TGCGCCAGCAGTTTATCGACGGGTTTACATACGCAGTATTTT.

At least ten counts were recorded for this clonotype. The chain is built from TRBV14 and TRBJ2-1, with D perhaps being TRBD1 or TRBD2 (5 bases each). Germline loops: CDR1 SGHDN, CDR2 FVKESK. CDR3 length: 16 residues. V dropped 3 bases and J dropped 5 bases, with 17 bases sitting between them. The CDR3 loop reads CASSHLGWGPNNEQFF. CDR3 coding DNA: TGTGCCAGCAGCCACCTAGGTTGGGGACCGAACAATGAGCAGTTCTTC.

The chain employs TRBV7-2 and TRBJ2-7, with unresolved D. The germline gives CDR1 SGHTA, CDR2 FQGNSA. With 5 bases removed from V and 2 bases from J, the gap between germline ends came to 7 bases. The CDR3 extends over 12 amino acids. CDR3 nucleotide sequence: TGTGCCAGCAGCCAAGGGCCCTACGAGCAGTACTTC. It translates to CASSQGPYEQYF.

This clonotype was recorded at least ten times. This rearrangement joins TRBV10-2 to TRBJ2-4; TRBD2 matches 10 bases. The CDR3 spans 18 residues. Germline V gene data show CDR1 as WSHSY and CDR2 as SAAADI. The ends lost 2 bases at V and 0 bases at J; junction bases unmatched: 7. The CDR3 sequence is CASSEGLGLAVAKNIQYF. The CDR3 DNA sequence: TGCGCCAGCAGTGAGGGTCTTGGACTAGCGGTAGCCAAAAACATTCAGTACTTC.

The chain joins TRBV5-4 to TRBJ2-6; D gene unclear. V lost 0 bases and J lost 0, with 10 bases in between. Per germline, CDR1 SGHNT and CDR2 YYREEE (reference sequence). The CDR3 has 17 amino acids. CDR3 bases: TGTGCCAGCAGCTTGGACAGTCGGAGCTCTGGGGCCAACGTCCTGACTTTC. This gives the protein CASSLDSRSSGANVLTF.

This clonotype was recorded many times. The rearrangement uses TRBV3-1 and TRBJ2-7; D is undetermined. From germline, CDR1 is LGHDT and CDR2 YNNKEL (reference sequence). This CDR3 contains 17 residues. With 4 bases removed from V and 3 bases from J, the gap between germline ends came to 22 bases. The CDR3 here is CASSPDGVGSDYYEQYF. DNA for the CDR3: TGTGCCAGCAGCCCTGATGGGGTCGGCTCAGATTACTACGAGCAGTACTTC.

By frequency in the sample, this clonotype is medium-sized. The DNA for the CDR3 is TGTGCCAGCAGGAGCCCAGGGGGTGGACTCACTGAGCAGTTCTTC. It yields the protein CASRSPGGGLTEQFF. The V and J genes are TRBV27 and TRBJ2-1; 7 bases are shared with TRBD1. This CDR3 spans 15 amino acids. V shed 6 bases and J 9 bases; nucleotides not matched to a gene: 14. Germline V gene sequence: CDR1 MNHEY, CDR2 SMNVEV (reference sequence).